Sequencing of this TCR beta chain was carried out in a study of T cells after posttransplantation cyclophosphamide (TCRdb year 2016). Regarding the study in general: T cell repertoire reconstitution was tracked by TRB sequencing after myeloablative bone marrow transplantation in which posttransplantation cyclophosphamide was used as GVHD prophylaxis. Antigen receptor sequencing covered samples from 30 to 45 PTCy-treated patients and 16 of their related bone marrow donors. Blood from all 35 or so PTCy patients with 1-year posttransplant specimens was subjected to TRB sequencing. Up to roughly 3 additional blood samples from 2 to 5.2 years after transplant were also TRB-sequenced in 3 patients, as was pretransplant blood from a handful of patients. TRA and TRB clonality were tightly correlated in 9 samples, so subsequent TCR analyses focused on TRB only. Public TRB sequences were checked against a database of over 3,000 sequences associated with responses to pathogens, tumor antigens, self-antigens and alloantigens. On the study overall, not on this receptor specifically: The TRB repertoires of T cells infiltrating skin or the GI tract showed only limited overlap with the TRB repertoires found in blood. Across roughly 49 patients, TRB clonality was highly associated with recipient CMV seropositivity and CMV reactivation, and diversity in PTCy patients was similar to diversity in CNI/methotrexate controls. Donor-recipient similarity was low at 1-2 months but rose over the first year, and later blood repertoires were often dominated by donor CD8+ memory clones.

Viable CD3+CD4+ or CD3+CD8+ cells that were CCR7+CD45RA+CD45RO-CD95-CD27+CD28+ were classified as naive T cells. Peripheral blood samples were provided by related bone marrow donors on the day of marrow donation. Mononuclear cells from peripheral blood and bone marrow were separated by Ficoll-Hypaque density centrifugation and then cryopreserved. FACS on a FACSAria II was used to sort CD4+ and CD8+ T cells, including the naive and memory subsets. Genomic DNA was the input for TRB sequencing, which was run either with the immunoSEQ assay at survey resolution or with the hsTCRB kit. Per the original workflow: Initial read processing used immunoSEQ software, and repertoire analyses used the LymphoSeq R package. Clonality was computed as 1 minus normalized Shannon entropy; Gini coefficient was also calculated for each TRB dataset. To infer phenotypes in unsorted samples, TRB sequences from sorted subsets of the recipient or donor were mapped onto the unsorted samples of the same recipient. The immuneACCESS repertoire file appears here via TCRdb, limited to in-frame rearrangements. These files lack a portion of the clones; in checked studies, under half of the deficit traces to unresolved V genes, and the cause of the others is not known. The V and J calls and clone size were taken over from that table, and D and trimming were inferred from the DNA. This sample comprises about 20,000 clones, under 99% of them detected only once. Of the sample, more than 0.15% falls within the top ten clones.

The table lists this clone with a count of one. Its antigen is not yet known. One end of the junction is discordant with germline, which a read error may explain. The CDR3, from cysteine to phenylalanine, totals 18 residues. Just the 54-base CDR3 DNA is kept, in frame starting at base 1. The germline V gene (reference sequence) provides CDR1 SSHAT and CDR2 FNYEAQ. The chain is assembled from TRBV7-7 and TRBJ2-2; 8 junctional bases match TRBD1. This TCR came from a man aged 35-49 years in good health, CMV-negative, and a related stem cell transplant donor. The sample comprised naive CD4+ T cells sorted from PBMCs. The CDR3 region has the sequence CASRNRQGTWPDTGELFF. DNA sequence: TGTGCTAGCAGGAATAGACAGGGGACCTGGCCGGACACCGGGGAGCTGTTTTTT.